This TCR beta chain was profiled in a study of T cell clusters in autoimmune cytopenias. The CDR3 is made up of 17 amino acids. Looked up from germline, CDR1 is DFQATT and CDR2 is SNEGSKA (reference sequence). Multiplex touch-down PCR amplified TRB using TRB-A and TRB-B pools in one tube. TCRdb reprocessed the multiplex PCR reads and stores each CDR3 protein as one record, lacking DNA. The table lists about 2,000 distinct CDR3 sequences, with approximately 5.9% in the top ten. Each sample's input was about 250 ng genomic DNA, some 38,000 genome equivalents. Sequenced: peripheral blood. This receptor was obtained from a human donor with an autoimmune cytopenia or autoimmune hepatitis (not recorded which). This chain uses TRBV20-1 with TRBJ1-6; TCRdb's assignment of TRBD1 cannot be checked, as there is no DNA. The CDR3 region is CSARERTGEGVNSPLHF.